These T cell receptor beta chains were read from a single sample in a study of blood T cell repertoires in COVID-19. Sequenced by immunoSEQ multiplex PCR; TCRdb stores in-frame clones only, minus some. The data hold a few hundred thousand clones, with 75% to 90% observed a single time. The sequenced material came from peripheral blood. These receptors all stem from a woman between 45 and 65 years old with COVID-19, enrolled during active disease. Each CDR3 is given with its conserved first and last residue. A D gene is named only where the DNA matches it firmly. The size of a clone is reported for some rows only, either as once, few or many, or as a class for expanded clones.

abundance	j_gene	d_gene	v_gene	CDR3aa	CDR3nt
-	TRBJ1-2	-	TRBV3-1/TRBV3-2	CASSQEGVRGYTF	TGTGCCAGCAGCCAGGAAGGGGTGAGAGGCTACACCTTC
-	TRBJ2-7	TRBD2	TRBV7-9	CASSLASRASGSDEQYF	TGTGCCAGCAGCTTAGCATCAAGGGCTAGCGGGAGCGACGAGCAGTACTTC
-	TRBJ1-5	-	TRBV6-5	CASSYSFREDQPQHF	TGTGCCAGCAGTTACTCGTTTAGGGAGGATCAGCCCCAGCATTTT
-	TRBJ2-3	-	TRBV7-8	CASSLGTPRDTQYF	TGTGCCAGCAGCTTGGGGACTCCCAGGGATACGCAGTATTTT
-	TRBJ1-5	-	TRBV7-8	CASSLMAGSNQPQHF	TGTGCCAGCAGCTTAATGGCAGGGAGCAATCAGCCCCAGCATTTT
-	TRBJ1-6	TRBD1	TRBV11-2	CASSFKWAGGGNSPLHF	TGTGCCAGCAGCTTTAAGTGGGCAGGGGGCGGGAATTCACCCCTCCACTTT
-	TRBJ1-5	-	TRBV5-3	CARRFDTPFSHF	TGTGCCAGAAGGTTTGACACCCCCTTTTCTCATTTT
-	TRBJ2-1	TRBD2	TRBV7-6	CASSSGLDYNEQFF	TGTGCCAGCAGCTCGGGACTAGACTACAATGAGCAGTTCTTC
-	TRBJ1-2	TRBD1	TRBV19	CASSVGTGYGYTF	TGTGCCAGTAGCGTAGGGACAGGCTATGGCTACACCTTC
once	TRBJ2-2	-	TRBV30	CAWSRGVTGELFF	TGTGCCTGGAGCCGAGGCGTCACCGGGGAGCTGTTTTTT
-	TRBJ2-3	TRBD2	TRBV2	CASKGGPSTDTQYF	TGTGCCAGCAAGGGAGGGCCGAGCACAGATACGCAGTATTTT
-	TRBJ2-5	-	TRBV24-1	CATASGGLGETQYF	TGTGCCACCGCAAGTGGCGGGTTAGGAGAGACCCAGTACTTC
once	TRBJ2-2	-	TRBV3-1/TRBV3-2	CASRSTRTGSHKRNTGELFF	TGTGCCAGCAGATCGACTAGGACAGGTTCACACAAAAGAAACACCGGGGAGCTGTTTTTT
-	TRBJ2-7	TRBD2	TRBV7-2	CASSSLGGAGVGEQYF	TGTGCCAGCAGCTCCCTGGGGGGTGCGGGAGTGGGTGAGCAGTACTTC
-	TRBJ2-5	TRBD1	TRBV6-2/TRBV6-3	CASSRPGQQETQYF	TGTGCCAGCAGTCGACCGGGACAGCAAGAGACCCAGTACTTC
-	TRBJ2-7	TRBD2	TRBV5-1	CASSSTSASYEQYF	TGCGCCAGCAGCTCTACTAGCGCCTCCTACGAGCAGTACTTC
-	TRBJ1-3	-	TRBV19	CASSYGQTANTIYF	TGTGCCAGTAGCTACGGACAGACGGCAAACACCATATATTTT
-	TRBJ2-1	TRBD2	TRBV3-1/TRBV3-2	CASSPGLAYNEQFF	TGTGCCAGCAGCCCGGGACTAGCCTACAATGAGCAGTTCTTC
-	TRBJ2-7	-	TRBV3-1/TRBV3-2	CASSQGHSEQYF	TGTGCCAGCAGCCAAGGTCACTCCGAGCAGTACTTC
-	TRBJ2-5	-	TRBV30	CAWSVGLANQETQYF	TGTGCCTGGAGTGTAGGGCTAGCGAATCAAGAGACCCAGTACTTC
few	TRBJ1-6	TRBD1	TRBV12-5	CASGAGTDLRNSPLHF	TGTGCTAGTGGGGCCGGGACAGATTTACGAAATTCACCCCTCCACTTT
-	TRBJ1-5	-	TRBV10-3	CAISTGREQPQHF	TGTGCCATCAGTACAGGAAGAGAGCAGCCCCAGCATTTT
-	TRBJ1-2	-	TRBV12-3/TRBV12-4	CASSSSAGGYTF	TGTGCCAGCAGTTCCTCGGCGGGCGGCTACACCTTC
-	TRBJ1-2	-	TRBV4-3	CASSQDSPGTDLSYGYTF	TGCGCCAGCAGCCAAGATAGTCCGGGAACCGATCTTAGCTATGGCTACACCTTC
-	TRBJ2-7	-	TRBV6-5	CASSSAGTYEQYF	TGTGCCAGCAGCTCCGCCGGGACCTACGAGCAGTACTTC
-	TRBJ2-3	-	TRBV6-4	CASSEGHSTDTQYF	TGTGCCAGCAGTGAGGGACATAGCACAGATACGCAGTATTTT
-	TRBJ2-5	-	TRBV29-1	CSVVVGTKETQYF	TGCAGCGTTGTAGTCGGGACAAAAGAGACCCAGTACTTC
once	TRBJ2-7	-	TRBV6-5	CASSYSREYEQYF	TGTGCCAGCAGTTACTCCCGGGAATACGAGCAGTACTTC
-	TRBJ2-1	-	TRBV4-1	CASSQASGPYNEQFF	TGCGCCAGCAGCCAAGCCAGCGGACCGTACAATGAGCAGTTCTTC
-	TRBJ1-5	-	TRBV5-5	CASSPGQKIQPQHF	TGTGCCAGCAGCCCGGGACAAAAGATACAGCCCCAGCATTTT
few	TRBJ2-4	-	TRBV29-1	CSVVRGPLAKNIQYF	TGCAGCGTTGTCAGGGGTCCCCTAGCCAAAAACATTCAGTACTTC
-	TRBJ2-3	TRBD2	TRBV11-2	CASSFIGGGGPPDTQYF	TGTGCCAGCAGCTTTATCGGGGGGGGAGGGCCCCCAGATACGCAGTATTTT
-	TRBJ1-3	-	TRBV7-9	CASSSIKGNTIYF	TGTGCCAGCAGCTCCATCAAAGGAAACACCATATATTTT
few	TRBJ1-3	TRBD1	TRBV18	CASSEVQGAGNTIYF	TGTGCCAGCTCCGAAGTACAGGGGGCTGGAAACACCATATATTTT
-	TRBJ1-5	-	TRBV6-2/TRBV6-3	CASSYLGANQPQHF	TGTGCCAGCAGTTACTTGGGGGCCAATCAGCCCCAGCATTTT